This T cell receptor (beta chain) appears in the sequencing data of a study of T cells in Graves' hyperthyroidism and ophthalmopathy. Broader study findings: Using 13 V-J features, a model discriminated ophthalmopathy from stable hyperthyroidism. The model forecast ophthalmopathy, anticipating it by a median roughly 6.5 months before onset.

Germline assignment: CDR1 SNHLY and CDR2 FYNNEI. CDR3 size: 16 residues. Trimming at V came to 9 bases and at J to 2 bases, leaving 13 bases not matched to a gene. Concerning this clonotype itself: Its antigen is not known.

Amplification yielded TCR beta CDR3 regions, with RNA transcripts as the source. First-round RT-PCR of the TCR CDR3 relied on the HTBI primer set. Using its own MiXCR run on the multiplex PCR reads, TCRdb lists one record per CDR3 protein. The sample lists approximately 330,000 distinct CDR3 sequences, roughly 21% occurring once. Exclusion of patients followed from uncontrolled infection, other autoimmune disease, pregnancy or lactation. The chain couples TRBV2 to TRBJ2-3; 8 positions agree with TRBD2. The clonotype comes from a woman aged 50 to 60 with Graves' hyperthyroidism. Input material: blood. The CDR3 DNA reads as TGTGCCAGTAAGAGCGGGCTAGCGGGTTTCACAGATACGCAGTATTTT. It specifies CASKSGLAGFTDTQYF.